This TCR beta chain was recorded in a study of T cells in Graves' hyperthyroidism and ophthalmopathy (dated by TCRdb to between 2019 and 2020). For context, the study as a whole: Peripheral blood samples were taken at the time of initial diagnosis, prior to any treatment. After sampling, hyperthyroidism patients received methimazole starting at 30 mg daily, and ophthalmopathy patients received high-dose intravenous methylprednisolone. To identify TCR V-J signatures that set the groups apart, the researchers used a discovery cohort of 100 patients, made up of around 40 with Graves' ophthalmopathy and some 60 with stable Graves' hyperthyroidism. The 95 to 100 discovery patients were randomly split 7:3 into training and test sets. TCR Vbeta CDR3 sequencing of around 130 peripheral blood samples (approximately 44 ophthalmopathy, about 75 hyperthyroidism and about 17 progressor patients) is reported in the paper. Thyroid tissue and blood T-cell repertoires from six or seven Graves' hyperthyroidism patients were also compared in the study. An independent validation cohort of fewer than 20 hyperthyroidism patients and about 16 patients who later progressed to ophthalmopathy tested prospective prediction of ophthalmopathy.

Stable Graves' hyperthyroidism was defined as no progression to ophthalmopathy during 18 months of follow-up. Hyperthyroidism patients were newly diagnosed, had a disease duration of under 2 months, and were aged 18 to 65 years. Exclusion was applied to patients with uncontrolled infections, other autoimmune diseases, pregnancy or lactation. Diagnoses were based on clinical symptoms, serum thyroxine and TRAb, thyroid ultrasound and orbital computed tomography. PBMCs were isolated from more than 9 ml of fresh peripheral blood by Ficoll-Paque density gradient centrifugation. Trizol reagent was used to extract total RNA, and RNA quality was then checked on an Agilent 2100 Bioanalyzer. CDR1 DFQATT and CDR2 SNEGSKA are derived from the germline V gene (reference sequence). The CDR3, cysteine through phenylalanine, is 14 amino acids long. The CDR3 DNA has 42 bases and is translated from base 1. V loses 2 bases, J loses 7 bases, and the germline ends lie 17 bases apart.

A note on this clonotype: What this receptor recognizes is not known. Base quality data are lacking; no much larger clone is found one base away.

Overall study outcomes, separate from this receptor: Blood samples also contained most of the expanded thyroid clonotypes (frequency above 0.001), which suggests that blood repertoires may reflect thyroid immune responses. A model built on a 13 V-J signature distinguished ophthalmopathy from stable hyperthyroidism, reaching about 89% sensitivity and under 84% specificity in cross-validation and 80%/75% in testing. In validation, progression to ophthalmopathy was predicted by the model with about 70% sensitivity and about 72% specificity, a median of approximately 6.5 months before onset. No statistical method was used to set the sample size in advance, and investigators knew the group allocation.

Amplification of TCR beta CDR3 regions was carried out from RNA transcripts. A first-round RT-PCR of the TCR CDR3 used the HTBI primer set with the Qiagen OneStep RT-PCR kit. Libraries were constructed in a second round of multiplex PCR, after which size selection and purification were carried out. The libraries were sequenced on an Illumina HiSeq2000 using paired-end 100 bp reads. In the authors' own workflow: SOAPnuke was used to process the raw data, throwing out any read that contained adapters or uncalled bases, had a mean Phred below 15, or lacked an exact constant-primer or identifier match. COPE v1.2.5 was used to merge high-quality paired reads, and clonotypes were defined as unique nucleotide sequences. MiTCR v1.1 was used to align clonotypes to the IMGT TRBV, TRBD and TRBJ reference segments. Only V-J combinations with frequency above 0.0001, covering about 99% of repertoires, were analysed. The TCS score was defined as F50 (clonal expansion) divided by E x V (chaos), with BLOSUM62-based TCRdist calculated between CDR3 peptides within each V-J. Welch's t-statistics and random forest reduced several hundred V-J features to 13, which were used in a naive Bayes classifier (R e1071). The public reads were reprocessed in TCRdb via fastp at Q25 and MiXCR, keeping in-frame beta chains. Rows merge per CDR3 protein into single entries with the most common DNA and genes. The V and J calls were determined by TCRdb, not by the authors. The sample profile shows 470,000 or so distinct CDR3 sequences; roughly 20% of them were found once. Together, the top ten hold around 27% of the sample.

The receptor's source is a man younger than 35 with Graves' hyperthyroidism. In this chain, TRBV20-1 is recombined with TRBJ1-1; the D gene is perhaps TRBD1, from 6 matching bases. The sample taken for sequencing was blood. The CDR3 region has the sequence CSARKTDSGGEAFF. The base sequence is TGCAGTGCTAGAAAGACGGACAGCGGAGGTGAAGCTTTCTTT.